This T cell receptor (beta chain) is from a study of T cells after yellow fever vaccination. Template-switching 5'RACE yielded the TCR cDNA; a universal primer site and UMIs were added in the process. One entry per CDR3 protein results from TCRdb running MiXCR on the 5' RACE reads. The profile shows about 580,000 distinct CDR3 sequences, around 16% of them singletons. Sequenced here: PBMCs, sampled about 5 days after the first yellow fever vaccination. The clonotype was recovered from a man between 18 and 29 years old who received the YFV17D yellow fever vaccine.

The CDR3, as DNA: TGTGCCAGCAGCCAGGGTTCAGGAGCTCTAGCGGGGGGGAGGTATTACAATGAGCAGTTCTTC. It specifies CASSQGSGALAGGRYYNEQFF. The V and J genes are TRBV3-1 and TRBJ2-1; 12 bases map to TRBD2. Trimming cost V 3 bases and J 4 bases; bases outside gene matches: 19. Germline V lookup: CDR1 LGHDT, CDR2 YNNKEL (reference sequence). CDR3 length equals 21 residues.